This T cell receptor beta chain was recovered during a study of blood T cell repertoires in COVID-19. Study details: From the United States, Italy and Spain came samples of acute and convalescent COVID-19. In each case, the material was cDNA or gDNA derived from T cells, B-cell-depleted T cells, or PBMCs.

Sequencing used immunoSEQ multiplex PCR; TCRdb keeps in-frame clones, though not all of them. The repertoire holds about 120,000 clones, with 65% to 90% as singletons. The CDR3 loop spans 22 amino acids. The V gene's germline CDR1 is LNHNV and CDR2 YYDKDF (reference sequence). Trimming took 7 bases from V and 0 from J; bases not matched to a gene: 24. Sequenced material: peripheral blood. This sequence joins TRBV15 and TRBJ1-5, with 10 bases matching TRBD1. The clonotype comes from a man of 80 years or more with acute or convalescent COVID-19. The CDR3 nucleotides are TGTGCCACCACGGACGGGTATATAGCCGGGACAGGGGAAATTTATAGCAATCAGCCCCAGCATTTT. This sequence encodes CATTDGYIAGTGEIYSNQPQHF.